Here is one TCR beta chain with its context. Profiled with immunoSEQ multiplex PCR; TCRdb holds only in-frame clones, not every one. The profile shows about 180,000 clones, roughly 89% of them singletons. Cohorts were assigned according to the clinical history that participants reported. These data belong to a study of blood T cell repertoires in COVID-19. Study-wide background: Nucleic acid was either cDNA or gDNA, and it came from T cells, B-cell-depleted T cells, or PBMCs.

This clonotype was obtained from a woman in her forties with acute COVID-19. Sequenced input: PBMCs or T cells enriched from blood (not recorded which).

The CDR3 spells CASSQGYAGELFF. CDR3 nucleotides: TGTGCCAGCAGCCAAGGCTACGCCGGGGAGCTGTTTTTT. This chain links TRBV14 with TRBJ2-2; no clear D gene. Germline lookup yields CDR1 SGHDN and CDR2 FVKESK. The ends were cut back, 1 base at V and 6 bases at J, with 6 bases in the middle. CDR3 length: 13 residues.